These T cell receptor beta chains were read from a single sample in a study of blood T cell repertoires in COVID-19. Repertoires were generated with immunoSEQ multiplex PCR, while TCRdb's copy carries only in-frame clones and drops some. The data show 88,000 or so clones, less than 90% seen once. What was sequenced was peripheral blood. These receptors came from a man aged 60 to 75 with acute or convalescent COVID-19. The CDR3 runs from the conserved cysteine through the conserved F or W. The D gene is left open where the match is weak. Some rows mark clone size as missing; the rest say once, few, many or name a class of expanded clone.

V	J	D	size	CDR3	DNA
TRBV5-1	TRBJ2-7	TRBD1	.	CASSLLGTGVDEQYF	TGCGCCAGCAGCCTGCTTGGGACAGGGGTGGACGAGCAGTACTTC
TRBV19	TRBJ1-5	TRBD1	once	CASSKGRGQPQHF	TGTGCCAGTAGCAAAGGCAGGGGGCAGCCCCAGCATTTT
TRBV9	TRBJ2-7	.	once	CASSVGRDWTYEQYF	TGTGCCAGCAGCGTCGGCAGGGATTGGACCTACGAGCAGTACTTC
TRBV18	TRBJ2-3	.	.	CASSPSIITGTDTQYF	TGTGCCAGCTCACCGTCGATCATTACGGGCACAGATACGCAGTATTTT
TRBV19	TRBJ2-7	.	.	CASSRGYEQYF	TGTGCCAGTAGTAGAGGGTACGAGCAGTACTTC
TRBV5-4	TRBJ1-1	TRBD1	.	CASSQIDRGRYTEAFF	TGTGCCAGCAGCCAGATTGACAGGGGGAGGTATACTGAAGCTTTCTTT
TRBV15	TRBJ2-2	.	once	CATSRDRVPGELFF	TGTGCCACCAGCAGAGATAGAGTGCCCGGGGAGCTGTTTTTT
TRBV6-5	TRBJ1-3	TRBD1	once	CASRGTASGNTIYF	TGTGCCAGCAGGGGGACAGCCTCTGGAAACACCATATATTTT
TRBV29-1	TRBJ2-1	TRBD2	.	CSVESGLAFREQFF	TGCAGCGTTGAATCCGGACTAGCGTTTAGGGAGCAGTTCTTC
TRBV30	TRBJ1-1	TRBD1	.	CAARPPGQSAEAFF	TGTGCCGCCCGTCCTCCGGGACAGTCTGCTGAAGCTTTCTTT
TRBV27	TRBJ1-2	TRBD1	.	CASSLRDRVGYTF	TGTGCCAGCAGTCTCCGGGACAGGGTTGGCTACACCTTC
TRBV20-1	TRBJ1-5	.	few	CSASKQGGQPQHF	TGCAGTGCTAGTAAGCAGGGTGGGCAGCCCCAGCATTTT
TRBV19	TRBJ1-2	TRBD1	.	CASSPQDRVGVRHGYTF	TGTGCCAGTAGCCCACAGGACAGGGTGGGCGTGAGACATGGCTACACCTTC
TRBV7-6	TRBJ1-1	.	.	CASSLGQGGPEAFF	TGTGCCAGCAGCTTAGGGCAGGGAGGCCCTGAAGCTTTCTTT
TRBV6-1	TRBJ2-1	TRBD2	.	CASSEALAGEVEQFF	TGTGCCAGCAGTGAAGCCCTAGCGGGAGAGGTTGAGCAGTTCTTC
TRBV27	TRBJ1-1	TRBD1	once	CASSLRTGGYTEAFF	TGTGCCAGCAGTTTACGTACAGGGGGCTACACTGAAGCTTTCTTT
TRBV30	TRBJ1-3	.	.	CAWSSGAPSGNTIYF	TGTGCCTGGAGTTCAGGGGCACCCTCTGGAAACACCATATATTTT
TRBV5-1	TRBJ2-1	TRBD2	.	CASSLISGGNEQFF	TGCGCCAGCAGCTTGATCTCGGGGGGAAATGAGCAGTTCTTC
TRBV5-4	TRBJ2-1	TRBD2	.	CASSYLAVPSYNEQFF	TGTGCCAGCAGCTATCTAGCGGTACCCTCCTACAATGAGCAGTTCTTC
TRBV27	TRBJ2-1	.	.	CASSHERRNYNEQFF	TGTGCCAGCAGCCACGAGAGGAGAAACTACAATGAGCAGTTCTTC
TRBV7-9	TRBJ2-4	TRBD1	.	CASSPRSQGNWTKNIQYF	TGTGCCAGCAGCCCCCGGTCACAGGGGAATTGGACCAAAAACATTCAGTACTTC
TRBV11-2	TRBJ1-3	.	.	CASSLEGAHLVGNTIYF	TGTGCCAGCAGCTTAGAGGGGGCCCACCTCGTAGGAAACACCATATATTTT
TRBV27	TRBJ1-6	.	.	CASTWTANSPLHF	TGTGCCAGCACTTGGACAGCTAATTCACCCCTCCACTTT
TRBV5-1	TRBJ2-7	TRBD1	.	CASSLEGQGRREQYF	TGCGCCAGCAGCTTGGAGGGACAGGGACGACGCGAGCAGTACTTC
TRBV6-6	TRBJ2-2	.	.	CASRPEITGELFF	TGTGCCAGCAGGCCGGAGATCACCGGGGAGCTGTTTTTT
TRBV18	TRBJ2-5	TRBD1	.	CASSPLATGSETQYF	TGTGCCAGCTCACCGTTGGCGACAGGGTCGGAGACCCAGTACTTC
TRBV10-3	TRBJ2-5	TRBD1	.	CAIRGQTMAQYF	TGTGCCATCAGGGGACAGACCATGGCCCAGTACTTC
TRBV18	TRBJ2-7	TRBD2	.	CASSPREGLYEQYF	TGTGCCAGCTCACCACGGGAGGGCCTTTACGAGCAGTACTTC
TRBV10-3	TRBJ1-1	.	.	CAIRWEGLNTEAFF	TGTGCCATCAGATGGGAGGGCCTGAACACTGAAGCTTTCTTT
TRBV5-1	TRBJ2-1	.	.	CASSFQADSRDEQFF	TGCGCCAGCAGCTTCCAGGCCGACAGTAGGGATGAGCAGTTCTTC
TRBV27	TRBJ2-1	TRBD2	once	CASRPSGRVYNEQFF	TGTGCCAGCAGACCAAGCGGGAGGGTCTACAATGAGCAGTTCTTC
TRBV6-5	TRBJ1-2	.	.	CASSYSQDTYGYTF	TGTGCCAGCAGTTACTCACAGGACACATATGGCTACACCTTC
TRBV29-1	TRBJ1-4	.	.	CSVAPSRGQEKLFF	TGCAGCGTTGCCCCCAGCAGGGGCCAAGAAAAACTGTTTTTT
TRBV7-2	TRBJ1-6	.	.	CASSLGGRPRGNSPLHF	TGTGCCAGCAGCTTAGGTGGTAGACCCAGGGGAAATTCACCCCTCCACTTT
TRBV9	TRBJ1-1	.	.	CASSVEPRETEAFF	TGTGCCAGCAGCGTAGAACCGAGGGAGACTGAAGCTTTCTTT
TRBV6-6	TRBJ1-2	TRBD1	.	CASSQIIPQGGIFKGYTF	TGTGCCAGCAGTCAGATAATCCCACAGGGGGGGATTTTTAAAGGCTACACCTTC
TRBV12-3/TRBV12-4	TRBJ2-7	.	.	CASSLSAYEQYF	TGTGCCAGCTCATTATCGGCCTACGAGCAGTACTTC
TRBV7-2	TRBJ2-7	TRBD2	.	CASSPSPGLAYEQYF	TGTGCCAGCAGCCCAAGCCCGGGACTAGCCTACGAGCAGTACTTC
TRBV30	TRBJ1-6	.	.	CAGGGQYNSPLHF	TGTGCCGGGGGCGGACAGTATAATTCACCCCTCCACTTT
TRBV6-6	TRBJ2-2	TRBD2	once	CASSQPGLAGGLNTGELFF	TGTGCCAGCAGTCAACCGGGACTAGCGGGGGGCCTAAACACCGGGGAGCTGTTTTTT
TRBV15	TRBJ2-3	.	.	CATSREAPSVTDTQYF	TGTGCCACCAGCAGAGAAGCCCCTAGCGTCACAGATACGCAGTATTTT
TRBV9	TRBJ1-2	.	.	CASSGRGNYGYTF	TGTGCCAGCAGCGGGCGGGGTAACTATGGCTACACCTTC
TRBV30	TRBJ1-2	.	few	CAWSEGLRLTTDTF	TGTGCCTGGAGCGAGGGACTCCGCCTAACGACCGATACCTTC
TRBV19	TRBJ2-7	.	.	CASRGSGRDEQYF	TGTGCCAGTAGGGGGTCTGGCAGGGACGAGCAGTACTTC
TRBV27	TRBJ1-6	TRBD1	.	CASSSRTGESYNSPLHF	TGTGCCAGCAGTTCCCGGACAGGGGAGTCCTATAATTCACCCCTCCACTTT
TRBV2	TRBJ1-5	.	.	CASSRGNSNQPQHF	TGTGCCAGCAGCAGGGGAAATAGCAATCAGCCCCAGCATTTT
TRBV16	TRBJ1-3	.	.	CASSAQGSGNTIYF	TGTGCCAGCAGCGCCCAGGGATCTGGAAACACCATATATTTT
TRBV7-9	TRBJ1-4	TRBD1	.	CASSPTGDDEKLFF	TGTGCCAGCAGCCCCACAGGGGATGATGAAAAACTGTTTTTT
TRBV19	TRBJ1-1	TRBD1	.	CASTIPGGSGFF	TGTGCCAGTACTATTCCAGGGGGCTCAGGATTCTTT
TRBV7-2	TRBJ1-4	.	few	CASSLDRGANEKLFF	TGTGCCAGCAGCTTAGATCGGGGAGCTAATGAAAAACTGTTTTTT
TRBV5-1	TRBJ2-1	TRBD2	.	CASTPAGAGDYNEQFF	TGCGCCAGCACTCCCGCCGGAGCGGGGGACTACAATGAGCAGTTCTTC
TRBV19	TRBJ1-5	.	.	CASRKRMPRADSNQPQHF	TGTGCCAGTAGGAAAAGGATGCCGCGGGCGGATAGCAATCAGCCCCAGCATTTT
TRBV5-4	TRBJ1-1	.	.	CASSKPVQGWGNTEAFF	TGTGCCAGCAGCAAACCTGTACAGGGTTGGGGGAACACTGAAGCTTTCTTT
TRBV11-2	TRBJ2-7	.	.	CASRRRRPGYEQYF	TGTGCCAGCAGACGCAGACGGCCCGGGTACGAGCAGTACTTC
TRBV9	TRBJ2-5	.	.	CASSVAVRGWETQYF	TGTGCCAGCAGCGTAGCCGTACGTGGCTGGGAGACCCAGTACTTC
TRBV6-6	TRBJ2-5	.	.	CASNSAVSETQYF	TGTGCCAGCAACTCAGCGGTTTCGGAGACCCAGTACTTC
TRBV25-1	TRBJ1-4	.	few	CASSEFGAPRRGKLFF	TGTGCCAGCAGTGAATTTGGGGCACCTCGTCGGGGGAAACTGTTTTTT
TRBV5-5	TRBJ2-5	TRBD1	.	CASSFRQGLEETQYF	TGTGCCAGCAGCTTCAGACAGGGGTTGGAAGAGACCCAGTACTTC
TRBV9	TRBJ1-1	TRBD1	once	CASSATQGAGENTEAFF	TGTGCCAGCAGCGCAACACAGGGGGCTGGGGAGAACACTGAAGCTTTCTTT
TRBV6-2/TRBV6-3	TRBJ1-1	.	once	CASSYNTAGEAFF	TGTGCCAGCAGTTACAATACAGCAGGGGAAGCTTTCTTT